This T cell receptor (beta chain) originates from a study of blood T cell repertoires in COVID-19. Study as a whole: From the United States, Italy and Spain came samples of acute and convalescent COVID-19. Sample material is recorded as cDNA or gDNA derived from T cells, B-cell-depleted T cells, or PBMCs.

The method was immunoSEQ multiplex PCR; TCRdb's version includes in-frame clones alone and lacks a portion of them. Of about 100,000 clones listed, more than 75% are singletons. Germline assignment: CDR1 SGHRS and CDR2 YFSETQ. Trimming removed 1 base from V and 2 bases from J; junction bases left unmatched: 2. This CDR3 contains 16 residues. The chain couples TRBV5-1 to TRBJ2-3; 12 nucleotides agree with TRBD2. This TCR was recovered from a human donor in a cohort sampled during active COVID-19. Sequenced input: peripheral blood. CDR3 region: CASSLSSGGATDTQYF. CDR3 bases: TGCGCCAGCAGCTTGTCTAGCGGGGGGGCCACAGATACGCAGTATTTT.